This TCR beta chain was recorded in a study of CD8+ T cells in alopecia areata (dated by TCRdb to about 2018). With regard to the full study: Treated patients were enrolled in an open-label pilot trial of oral tofacitinib at 5 to 10 mg twice daily for moderate-to-severe alopecia areata. In humans, TCRbeta sequencing was performed on scalp tissue and on sorted CD4+ and CD8+ peripheral blood T cells from healthy controls and from patients with patchy or totalis/universalis alopecia areata. Biopsies were taken from tofacitinib-treated patients at baseline and again at 4 and 24 weeks into treatment, and several of those patients also had a later scalp biopsy. For the treated patients, the SALT score, which quantifies what percentage of scalp surface area is affected, served as the measure of disease severity. TCRbeta CDR3 regions were amplified by immunoSEQ multiplex PCR with 35 Vbeta forward and 13 Jbeta reverse primers. Tofacitinib was given for 6 to 18 months, followed by 6 months of follow-up off drug to assess delayed response and recurrence. To study T cell clonal expansion in alopecia areata, the researchers applied high-throughput TCRbeta sequencing to both the C3H/HeJ mouse model and human patients. Clonality in the scalp was compared among normal scalp (n=4), patchy alopecia areata scalp (n=8), and alopecia totalis/universalis scalp (n=8). RNA was extracted with the PAXgene miRNA kit for fixed scalp, the miRNeasy kit for PBMCs, and the RNeasy kit for mouse skin.

To note about this clone: No antigen is known for it. No much larger clone exists at a distance of one base, and base qualities are not known.

Library creation used the immunoSEQ multiplex PCR assay. For TCR sequencing, RNA was extracted from every sample and reverse transcribed into cDNA to serve as template. SuperScript III was used to make first-strand cDNA, primed with a 2:1 mix of oligo-dT and random hexamers. A synthetic immune receptor repertoire was used to gauge amplification bias, and whatever bias remained was removed computationally. On the study's bioinformatics: Raw reads were preprocessed to remove errors, and CDR3 was defined according to IMGT conventions as the region from the conserved cysteine to phenylalanine. Clonality was computed by normalizing Shannon entropy by log2 of the number of productive unique TCRs and subtracting the result from 1. Scalp TCRbeta sequences were cross-referenced with sorted blood CD4 and CD8 repertoires so that the CD4 or CD8 identity of scalp clones could be inferred. TCRdb retrieved this table from immuneACCESS and kept in-frame rearrangements only. Not all clones are present; in checked studies, unresolved V genes account for under half, and no reason is known for the remainder. V and J calls and clone size are as listed in that table; D and trimming were resolved from the DNA. The sample yields about 270,000 clones; around 64% were counted once. Around 0.92% of the sample is taken by the ten largest.

Broad study findings and their caveats: Shared TCR sequences between patients were less evident than in mice, which may be partly attributable to HLA diversity in the patient population. Many expanded lesional clones persisted in scalp and blood during tofacitinib treatment, which may partly explain relapse after stopping treatment. Resident alphabeta T cells in normal human skin are also sequenced, complicating scalp TCR repertoire analysis, unlike mouse skin dominated by gammadelta T cells. Because the treated cohort was small and had only one nonresponder, larger studies are needed to examine links between baseline CD8+ expansion and response. Scalp clonality and the number of expanded CD8+ clones among the top 100 scalp clones were significantly decreased by tofacitinib. Compared with normal scalp, lesional scalp, particularly in alopecia totalis/universalis, had higher clonality and more expanded CD8+ clones, which suggests antigenic drive.

The treatment or condition label for this specimen denotes: oral pan-JAK inhibitor, 5-10 mg twice daily. From alopecia areata patients, peripheral blood was collected along with lesional scalp punch biopsies. After PBMCs were isolated by density centrifugation and stained for CD3, CD4 and CD8, a FACSAria was used to sort CD4+ and CD8+ T cells. Based on the germline V gene (reference sequence), the CDR1 and CDR2 sequences are GTSNPN and SVGIG. The CDR3 spans 10 residues, from the cysteine through the phenylalanine. Kept here is only the CDR3 DNA, which spans 30 bases and is read in frame from base 1. The V end loses 5 bases and the J end loses 3 bases, and a stretch of 4 bases separates them.

In this chain, TRBV30 is recombined with TRBJ1-2, with the D segment identity uncertain. The specimen comprised CD4+ T cells sorted from blood, sampled at week 52, from a patient treated with tofacitinib. This sequence was found in a human donor with alopecia areata. The CDR3: CAWDHYGYTF. The DNA reads as follows: TGTGCCTGGGATCACTATGGCTACACCTTC.